A single sample is the source of the 9 T cell receptor beta chains below, sequenced in a study of shared clonotypes between healthy human individuals. Libraries were prepared by immunoSEQ multiplex PCR; TCRdb keeps only in-frame clonotypes and omits some of them. Among about 2.3 million clones listed, around 92% were seen once. The sample taken for sequencing was naive CD4+ T cells from PBMCs. Subset specified: CD45RA+ positively selected. The receptor set was obtained from a man aged 18 to 30 in good health. Some clones in this sample may be carry-over from other donors' samples.

As regards this clone: Other nucleotide sequences in the sample specify the same CDR3. The chain recombines TRBV5-1 with TRBJ2-1; D is uncertain. Germline V lookup: CDR1 SGHRS, CDR2 YFSETQ. The CDR3 loop spans 11 amino acids. V lost 0 bases and J lost 10, with 5 bases in between. CDR3: CASSLGPEQFF. The CDR3 bases are TGCGCCAGCAGCTTGGGCCCGGAGCAGTTCTTC.

This clone was found a few times. The V and J genes are TRBV27 and TRBJ1-1; 8 nucleotides line up with TRBD1. Losses at the gene ends were 5 bases for V and 7 bases for J; bases not matched to a gene: 6. The CDR3 runs 13 residues. Germline CDR1 reads MNHEY; CDR2 reads SMNVEV (reference sequence). CDR3 DNA: TGTGCCAGCAGTCCCCGGACAGGGAATGAAGCTTTCTTT. Its translation is CASSPRTGNEAFF.

The chain joins TRBV5-1 to TRBJ2-5, with 10 nucleotides matching TRBD2. CDR1 is SGHRS and CDR2 is YFSETQ in the germline V gene. V shed 0 bases and J 4 bases; nucleotides not matched to a gene: 6. This CDR3 spans 16 amino acids. The CDR3 reads CASSLGTSGIGETQYF. CDR3 sequence (DNA): TGCGCCAGCAGCTTGGGAACTAGCGGGATCGGAGAGACCCAGTACTTC.

The V gene is TRBV4-2, the J gene TRBJ2-1; D possibly corresponds to TRBD2 (7 bases). Trimming left V 5 bases short and J 7 bases short, with 21 bases between. The CDR3 sequence is 16 residues long. CDR1 is LGHNA, CDR2 YNFKEQ, per germline. The CDR3: CASSTSYGGGGNEQFF. DNA of the CDR3: TGTGCCAGCAGCACATCCTATGGGGGAGGGGGTAATGAGCAGTTCTTC.

The chain is built from TRBV5-1 and TRBJ2-6; 14 bases map to TRBD2. CDR1 and CDR2 (germline): SGHRS, YFSETQ. This CDR3 has 19 residues. V gave up 4 bases and J gave up 2 bases; unmatched junction bases: 8. CDR3 loop: CASSLGLAGGRAGANVLTF. Here the CDR3 DNA reads TGCGCCAGCAGCCTAGGACTAGCGGGAGGAAGAGCTGGGGCCAACGTCCTGACTTTC.

The chain is built from TRBV4-2 and TRBJ2-1; TRBD2 matches at 9 bases. Trimming at V came to 4 bases and at J to 3 bases, leaving 7 bases not matched to a gene. This CDR3 region has 16 residues. The germline V gene has CDR1 LGHNA and CDR2 YNFKEQ. The CDR3 DNA reads TGTGCCAGCAGCCGCCGACTAGCGGAGGACTACAATGAGCAGTTCTTC. Translation: CASSRRLAEDYNEQFF.

The genes are TRBV9 and TRBJ1-2, with D maybe TRBD1 (6 bases). Trimming left V 3 bases short and J 8 bases short, with 23 bases between. The germline gives CDR1 SGDLS, CDR2 YYNGEE. The CDR3 runs to 16 residues. In DNA, the CDR3 is TGTGCCAGCAGCGAAAGACCGGGACAACCCTCGTTGGGCTACACCTTC. Its protein product is CASSERPGQPSLGYTF.

The chain employs TRBV18 and TRBJ2-2; D perhaps matches TRBD2 (5 bases). CDR1 is KGHSH, CDR2 LQKENI, per germline. The V gene lost 2 bases and the J gene lost 0 bases, with 10 bases spanning the gap. This CDR3 spans 16 amino acids. The DNA of the CDR3 is TGTGCCAGCTCACCATTGGCAGCGGCGAACACCGGGGAGCTGTTTTTT. It encodes CASSPLAAANTGELFF.

V and J are TRBV7-9 and TRBJ2-1; D is ambiguous. V lost 5 bases to trimming and J lost 9 bases, with 8 bases between them. The CDR3 is made up of 11 amino acids. The germline V gene has CDR1 SEHNR and CDR2 FQNEAQ (reference sequence). This chain's CDR3 is CASSPSIEQFF. The DNA of the CDR3 is TGTGCCAGCAGCCCTTCAATTGAGCAGTTCTTC.